This is a list of T cell receptor beta chains from one sample in a study of spatial heterogeneity in lung cancer. TCRdb re-called the 5' RACE reads through MiXCR, storing one row per CDR3 protein. The sample has 15,000 to 20,000 distinct CDR3 sequences; about 6.5% are singletons. The sample here was lung tumor tissue, taken at surgery. Receptors were obtained from a female donor with early-stage non-small cell lung cancer. Each CDR3 is given with its conserved first and last residue.

V gene	J gene	CDR3 protein
TRBV28	TRBJ2-6	CASSFRSPDRAGANVLTF
TRBV15	TRBJ2-5	CATSRGTSQQETQYF
TRBV2	TRBJ2-7	CASSERGTVPYEQYF
TRBV28	TRBJ2-7	CASSLHAGGYEQYF
TRBV20-1	TRBJ2-5	CSATHRTDQETQYF
TRBV9	TRBJ2-2	CASSVTVSANTGELFF
TRBV6-5	TRBJ2-5	CASSSAGGVETQYF
TRBV11-2	TRBJ2-3	CASSRKQGDTDTQYF
TRBV6-6	TRBJ1-4	CASSYSPDSLDEKLFF
TRBV4-2	TRBJ1-4	CASSPVRANEKLFF
TRBV10-3	TRBJ2-7	CAIIASGRAIYEQYF
TRBV7-7	TRBJ2-5	CASSLGTSGQETQYF
TRBV6-2/TRBV6-3	TRBJ2-4	CASSYLGGENIQYF
TRBV18	TRBJ1-2	CASSPARGDGYTF
TRBV29-1	TRBJ2-1	CSAEGLAGYNEQFF
TRBV5-1	TRBJ1-2	CASSLDKGDQRGYTF
TRBV7-2	TRBJ1-1	CASNRDDAEAFF
TRBV6-2/TRBV6-3	TRBJ2-7	CASGDRRYEQYF
TRBV12-5	TRBJ1-5	CASRAGNQPQHF
TRBV10-3	TRBJ2-1	CAIRDDLGGAYNEQFF
TRBV10-1	TRBJ1-2	CASSGGSSGRYTF
TRBV7-6	TRBJ2-3	CASSLPPRGFDTDTQYF
TRBV19	TRBJ1-2	CASSRAEHGYTF
TRBV29-1	TRBJ1-1	CSVVKGTIEAFF
TRBV7-2	TRBJ2-3	CASSLERGRDTQYF
TRBV7-3	TRBJ2-7	CASSFRGGHEQYF
TRBV27	TRBJ1-6	CASSPQAGRVRSPLHF
TRBV7-9	TRBJ2-5	CASSLVGGTQYF
TRBV5-5	TRBJ2-4	CASSLPGPGALAKNIQYF
TRBV20-1	TRBJ2-1	CSATQQGNEQFF
TRBV7-3	TRBJ2-3	CASSRTGSEGADTQYF
TRBV3-1	TRBJ2-7	CASSQRGLASYEQYF
TRBV20-1	TRBJ2-7	CSAPAWQGHEQYF
TRBV28	TRBJ2-5	CVSSLAVRAQETQYF
TRBV6-1	TRBJ1-2	CASSEARAAYGYTF
TRBV30	TRBJ2-1	CALDRATYNEQFF
TRBV7-2	TRBJ2-4	CASSLKGGNIQYF